The 30 T cell receptor beta chains reported below all come from one sample, sequenced in a study of blood T cells in healthy people across ages. A second about 6 to 11 cycle PCR used barcoded and J-beta primers. Each CDR3 protein is one row after TCRdb ran MiXCR on the 5' RACE reads. The data contain more than 800,000 distinct CDR3 sequences, around 30% of them singletons. Sample: blood. The receptors originated from a woman over 75 in good health.

The sample holds many counts of this clonotype. The gene calls are TRBV20-1 and TRBJ2-1, with unresolved D. Germline V lookup: CDR1 DFQATT, CDR2 SNEGSKA (reference sequence). The CDR3 runs 14 residues. Trimming took off 1 base at V and 0 bases at J, with 7 bases between the two ends. The CDR3 sequence: CSARATSSYNEQFF. For the CDR3, the DNA is TGCAGTGCTAGAGCAACGAGCTCCTACAATGAGCAGTTCTTC.

There are many counts of this clonotype. The chain couples TRBV6-6 to TRBJ2-3; TRBD2 aligns across 12 bases. The germline V gene has CDR1 MNHNY and CDR2 SVGAGI (reference sequence). Losses at the gene ends were 5 bases for V and 2 bases for J; bases not matched to a gene: 8. This CDR3 is built from 17 residues. The chain's CDR3 is CASSTKLAGGLTDTQYF. CDR3 DNA: TGTGCCAGCAGTACGAAACTAGCGGGGGGTCTCACAGATACGCAGTATTTT.

This rearrangement joins TRBV29-1 to TRBJ2-1; TRBD1 matches 7 bases. After removal of 7 bases from V and 10 bases from J, the junction contained 16 bases not matched to a gene. Germline loops: CDR1 SQVTM, CDR2 ANQGSEA. CDR3 length: 14 amino acids. CDR3 sequence (DNA): TGCAGCGCCCACGGGGCAGGGGGTAAATTCGAGCAGTTCTTC. Protein sequence: CSAHGAGGKFEQFF.

Turning to this clonotype: A read error may be the cause here, since a much bigger clone is one base away. The chain has TRBV11-2 and TRBJ2-1; D possibly corresponds to TRBD1 (6 bases). V lost 2 bases and J 8 bases, leaving 13 bases between the germline ends. CDR1 SGHAT and CDR2 FQNNGV come from the germline V gene. CDR3 length: 14 residues. The CDR3 protein is CASSLSKQGDEQFF. The CDR3 DNA is TGTGCCAGCAGCTTAAGTAAACAGGGCGATGAGCAGTTCTTC. The full variable domain, in which reference TRBV11-2 and TRBJ2-1 provide the parts outside the CDR3, is EAGVAQSPRYKIIEKRQSVAFWCNPISGHATLYWYQQILGQGPKLLIQFQNNGVVDDSQLPKDRFSAERLKGVDSTLKIQPAKLEDSAVYLCASSLSKQGDEQFFGPGTRLTVL.

The table lists this clonotype with many counts. The rearrangement joins TRBV10-2 to TRBJ2-1; D remains ambiguous. V lost 8 bases and J lost 5, with 10 bases in between. Germline V CDR1 and CDR2: WSHSY, SAAADI. This CDR3 spans 12 amino acids. The CDR3 coding sequence is TGCGCCAGCTTCGGCCCGAACAATGAGCAGTTCTTC. Its protein is CASFGPNNEQFF.

This clonotype came up a few times. The chain employs TRBV28 and TRBJ2-7, with 10 bases aligning to TRBD1. Germline V gives CDR1 MDHEN, CDR2 SYDVKM. V gave up 4 bases and J gave up 7 bases; unmatched junction bases: 13. This CDR3 spans 16 amino acids. CDR3: CASSSPGQGGSWEQYF. CDR3 sequence (DNA): TGTGCCAGCAGTTCCCCCGGACAGGGGGGTTCTTGGGAGCAGTACTTC.

For this clonotype: This sequence may be a read error, since a much larger clone differs from it by one base. V and J are TRBV12-3 or TRBV12-4 and TRBJ2-3, with TRBD1 as a possible D gene (6 bases). The CDR3 contains 14 residues. CDR3 residues: CAGSPGHNTDTQYF. The CDR3, as DNA: TGTGCCGGCAGCCCGGGACATAACACAGATACGCAGTATTTT.

This clonotype was observed many times. The gene calls are TRBV20-1 and TRBJ2-7; tentative D call: TRBD2 (5 bases). Germline V gene lookup returns CDR1 DFQATT and CDR2 SNEGSKA (reference sequence). The V end was cut by 3 bases, the J end by 2 bases, with 14 bases between. The CDR3 has 14 residues. CDR3 nucleotides: TGCAGTGCTAGGCGGGCCAAGGCCCCCTACGAGCAGTACTTC. It encodes CSARRAKAPYEQYF.

The chain has TRBV7-9 and TRBJ1-4; D perhaps matches TRBD1 (6 bases). The CDR3 runs to 14 residues. The ends were cut back, 4 bases at V and 6 bases at J, with 12 bases in the middle. Germline V gives CDR1 SEHNR, CDR2 FQNEAQ (reference sequence). For the CDR3, the DNA is TGTGCCAGCAGCTCCGGGACAAAGGATGAAAAACTGTTTTTT. Amino acid sequence: CASSSGTKDEKLFF.

Concerning this clonotype itself: Mismatch with germline at one junction end may stem from a read error. V is TRBV10-3 and J is TRBJ2-1; D not certain. The CDR3 is 17 amino acids. Germline CDR1 is ENHRY and CDR2 is SYGVKD. CDR3 amino acids: CVISDQSRVSSYNEQFF. CDR3 DNA sequence: TGTGTCATCAGTGACCAAAGCCGCGTAAGCTCCTACAATGAGCAGTTCTTC.

This clonotype was counted at least ten times. The V call is TRBV6-7, the J call TRBJ2-7, with D possibly matching TRBD1 (7 bases). TRBV6-7 is treated as an ORF (open reading frame) with a function not yet certain. V was trimmed by 4 bases and J by 4 bases, leaving 23 bases between them. The CDR3 extends over 17 amino acids. The CDR3: CASSCPGQPRGRYEQYF. CDR3 sequence (DNA): TGTGCCAGCAGTTGCCCGGGACAGCCGAGAGGGAGGTACGAGCAGTACTTC.

V usage is TRBV7-2 and J usage is TRBJ1-1, with a weak D call TRBD1 (6 bases). The CDR3 sequence is 10 residues long. Looked up from germline, CDR1 is SGHTA and CDR2 is FQGNSA. Trimming took 9 bases from V and 8 from J, leaving 10 bases between them. This CDR3 is CASRDREAFF. CDR3 nucleotide sequence: TGTGCCAGTAGAGACAGGGAAGCTTTCTTT.

This clonotype has at least ten counts. This chain uses TRBV6-2 or TRBV6-3 with TRBJ2-3; possibly TRBD2 for D (6 bases). CDR3 length: 15 amino acids. Trimming left V 6 bases short and J 0 bases short, with 13 bases between. The V gene's germline CDR1 is MNHEY and CDR2 SVGEGT. CDR3 loop: CASRDLASSTDTQYF. The CDR3 bases are TGTGCCAGCAGAGACCTAGCGTCTAGCACAGATACGCAGTATTTT.

The V and J genes are TRBV11-2 and TRBJ1-2, with a possible D match to TRBD1 (6 bases). Germline V lookup: CDR1 SGHAT, CDR2 FQNNGV. Trimming removed 2 bases from V and 2 bases from J, with 18 bases in between. The CDR3 contains 17 residues. The CDR3 protein is CASSLRAGAQGNYGYTF. CDR3 sequence (DNA): TGTGCCAGCAGCTTAAGGGCAGGGGCCCAGGGGAACTATGGCTACACCTTC.

The gene calls are TRBV7-9 and TRBJ2-3; TRBD2 matches at 12 bases. CDR1 SEHNR and CDR2 FQNEAQ come from the germline V gene (reference sequence). This CDR3 has 18 amino acids. Trimming removed 5 bases from V and 0 bases from J; junction bases left unmatched: 9. This CDR3 reads CASSTRTSGEPSTDTQYF. The DNA of the CDR3 is TGTGCCAGCAGCACTCGGACTAGCGGGGAGCCAAGCACAGATACGCAGTATTTT.

This clonotype was observed a handful of times. V usage is TRBV18 and J usage is TRBJ1-1; D is undetermined. The CDR3 is 12 residues long. V dropped 3 bases and J dropped 6 bases, with 8 bases sitting between them. Germline lookup yields CDR1 KGHSH and CDR2 LQKENI. Here the CDR3 reads CASSPIVAEAFF. As DNA, the CDR3 is TGTGCCAGCTCACCGATTGTAGCTGAAGCTTTCTTT.

A remark on this clonotype: A much larger clone is a single base away; this may be a read error. The chain uses TRBV4-3 and TRBJ2-7; D remains unclear. The CDR3 extends over 14 amino acids. From germline, CDR1 is LGHNA and CDR2 YSLEER. V lost 0 bases to trimming and J lost 7 bases, with 13 bases between them. The CDR3: CASSQDQTSNEQYF. CDR3 sequence (DNA): TGCGCCAGCAGCCAAGATCAAACAAGCAATGAGCAGTACTTC.

This rearrangement joins TRBV2 to TRBJ1-2; the D gene is possibly TRBD1 (6 bases). The CDR3 consists of 16 residues. Germline lookup yields CDR1 SNHLY and CDR2 FYNNEI. V lost 2 bases, J lost 3 bases, and 16 bases lay in between. The CDR3 here is CASSEKGRRGDYGYTF. CDR3 coding DNA: TGTGCCAGCAGTGAAAAGGGTCGGAGGGGGGACTATGGCTACACCTTC.

This clonotype has just a few counts. At one end, the junction sequence differs from germline, possibly due to a read error. The rearrangement links TRBV6-5 to TRBJ2-5, with a possible D match to TRBD2 (5 bases). The CDR3 is 13 residues long. Germline-derived CDR1 and CDR2 are MNHEY and SVGAGI. In DNA, the CDR3 is TGTGCCAGCAGTTACCGGGAACAAGAGACCCGGTACTTC. The encoded protein is CASSYREQETRYF.

The V and J genes are TRBV11-2 and TRBJ1-1, with D perhaps matching TRBD1 (6 bases). CDR3 length: 13 amino acids. Germline-derived CDR1 and CDR2 are SGHAT and FQNNGV. Trimming removed 5 bases at V and 9 bases at J, with 16 bases between. This CDR3 reads CASSPTGRGKAFF. DNA for the CDR3: TGTGCCAGCAGCCCTACTGGGAGGGGGAAAGCTTTCTTT.

This clonotype was counted at least ten times. The chain couples TRBV7-2 to TRBJ2-1; TRBD2 matches at 11 bases. Per the germline V gene, CDR1 is SGHTA and CDR2 is FQGNSA. Unmatched junction bases numbered 3, after V lost 4 bases and J lost 7 bases. This CDR3 has 14 residues. CDR3 loop: CASSSSGGRNEQFF. CDR3 sequence (DNA): TGTGCCAGCAGCTCTAGCGGGGGGAGGAATGAGCAGTTCTTC.

This rearrangement joins TRBV5-6 to TRBJ2-7; D is ambiguous. The CDR3 sequence is 13 residues long. From germline, CDR1 is SGHDT and CDR2 YYEEEE. V lost 4 bases and J lost 4, with 12 bases in between. The CDR3 DNA reads TGTGCCAGCAGCGTATGGACGGCTTACGAGCAGTACTTC. It yields the protein CASSVWTAYEQYF.

As concerns this clonotype: This clone may be a read error of a much larger clone one base away. The chain uses TRBV20-1 and TRBJ2-1; D possibly corresponds to TRBD2 (5 bases). Per germline, CDR1 DFQATT and CDR2 SNEGSKA (reference sequence). There are 14 residues in the CDR3. V was trimmed by 6 bases and J by 6 bases, leaving 18 bases between them. The CDR3 DNA reads as TGCAGTGCCGACCGGGTAGCGTGGGGCAATGAGCAGTTCTTC. Translating gives CSADRVAWGNEQFF.

This clonotype was seen many times. The rearrangement links TRBV20-1 to TRBJ2-7; no definite D call. The CDR3 has 13 amino acids. Between the trimmed V and J ends, which lost 4 bases and 0 bases, there was a span of 10 bases. Germline CDR1 is DFQATT and CDR2 is SNEGSKA (reference sequence). For the CDR3, the DNA is TGCAGTGCTACAAGACGAAGCTCCTACGAGCAGTACTTC. Encoded protein: CSATRRSSYEQYF.

Notes on this clonotype: Compared with germline, one end of the junction differs, possibly owing to a read error. The gene calls are TRBV15 and TRBJ2-6; no clear D. CDR3 length: 18 amino acids. CDR1 is LNHNV and CDR2 is YYDKDF in the germline V gene (reference sequence). CDR3 bases: TGTGTCACCAGCAGAGATGGGCGTCGGGCCCTAAGGGCCAACGTCCTGACTTTC. It specifies CVTSRDGRRALRANVLTF. Together with reference TRBV15 and TRBJ2-6, the CDR3 gives the full variable domain: DAMVIQNPRYQVTQFGKPVTLSCSQTLNHNVMYWYQQKSSQAPKLLFHYYDKDFNNEADTPDNFQSRRPNTSFCFLDIRSPGLGDTAMYLCVTSRDGRRALRANVLTFGAGSRLTVL.

About this clonotype: A read error may be the cause here, since a much bigger clone is one base away. The chain combines TRBV4-3 with TRBJ2-5, with 8 bases fitting TRBD1. The CDR3 has 15 amino acids. Looked up from germline, CDR1 is LGHNA and CDR2 is YSLEER. For the CDR3, the DNA is TGCGCCAGCAGCACCGACAGGGGTCCCCAAGAGACCCAGGACTTC. It is translated as CASSTDRGPQETQDF.

The chain carries TRBV27 and TRBJ1-2; D perhaps matches TRBD1 (5 bases). CDR3 length: 15 residues. V gave up 5 bases and J gave up 2 bases, with 15 bases separating them. Per the germline V gene, CDR1 is MNHEY and CDR2 is SMNVEV (reference sequence). The CDR3 here is CASSPQGILNYGYTF. CDR3 sequence (DNA): TGTGCCAGCAGTCCTCAGGGTATTCTCAACTATGGCTACACCTTC.

This clonotype was seen only once. This CDR3 fails to terminate in the conserved phenylalanine or tryptophan, so it likely reflects a read error. J is TRBJ2-5 and V is TRBV5-1, with D maybe TRBD1 (5 bases). The V gene's germline CDR1 is SGHRS and CDR2 YFSETQ. Trimming cost V 0 bases and J 2 bases, with 14 bases left between them. This CDR3 is built from 16 residues. The CDR3 is CASSLDEGVRQETQYN. As DNA, the CDR3 is TGCGCCAGCAGCTTGGATGAAGGGGTTAGGCAAGAGACCCAGTACAAC.

The genes are TRBV7-3 and TRBJ2-1; 12 nucleotides match TRBD2. The CDR3 is made up of 15 amino acids. The V segment lost 2 bases and the J segment 11 bases; nucleotides outside the gene matches: 7. Looked up from germline, CDR1 is SGHTA and CDR2 is FQGTGA. The CDR3 reads CASSLWASGGAQQFF. Written as DNA, the CDR3 is TGTGCCAGCAGCTTATGGGCTAGCGGGGGGGCCCAGCAGTTCTTC.

This clonotype has only one observation. This rearrangement joins TRBV20-1 to TRBJ2-5, with 12 bases aligning to TRBD2. Losses at the gene ends were 4 bases for V and 5 bases for J; bases not matched to a gene: 5. CDR1 is DFQATT, CDR2 SNEGSKA, per germline (reference sequence). This CDR3 region has 14 residues. The DNA for the CDR3 is TGCAGTGCTAACCTAGCGGGAGGGCCGGAGACCCAGTACTTC. The encoded protein is CSANLAGGPETQYF.